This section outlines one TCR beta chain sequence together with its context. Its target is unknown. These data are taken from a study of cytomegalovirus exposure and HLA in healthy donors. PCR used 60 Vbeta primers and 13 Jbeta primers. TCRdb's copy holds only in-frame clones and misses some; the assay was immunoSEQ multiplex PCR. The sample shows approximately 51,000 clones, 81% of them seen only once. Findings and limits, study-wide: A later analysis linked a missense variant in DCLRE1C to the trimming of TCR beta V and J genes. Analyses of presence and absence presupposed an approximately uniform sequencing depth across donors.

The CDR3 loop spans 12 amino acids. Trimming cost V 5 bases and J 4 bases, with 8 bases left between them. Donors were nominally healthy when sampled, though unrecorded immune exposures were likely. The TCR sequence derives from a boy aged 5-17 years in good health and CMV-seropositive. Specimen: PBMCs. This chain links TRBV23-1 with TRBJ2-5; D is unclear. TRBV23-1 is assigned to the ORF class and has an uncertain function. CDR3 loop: CASSTRGETQYF. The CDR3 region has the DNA TGCGCCAGCAGTACCCGAGGAGAGACCCAGTACTTC.